This T cell receptor (beta chain) was sequenced for a study of T cells in Graves' hyperthyroidism and ophthalmopathy. Authors of the study amplified TCR beta CDR3 regions from RNA transcripts. During a first-round RT-PCR of the TCR CDR3, the HTBI primer set was used. TCRdb used MiXCR to reprocess the multiplex PCR reads, holding one entry per CDR3 protein. The sample consists of some 510,000 distinct CDR3 sequences, around 20% of them appearing once. Comment on this clonotype: Its antigen is not known. This may come from a read error, since a much larger clone is one base off.

General study results and limits: Most thyroid clonotypes expanded above 0.001 appeared in blood too.

The CDR3 sequence is 15 residues long. Per germline, CDR1 LNHDA and CDR2 SQIVND (reference sequence). The J segment lost 0 bases and the V segment lost 8 bases, leaving 6 bases of the junction unmatched. Graves' hyperthyroidism was deemed stable given no ophthalmopathy progression within 18 months. Diagnoses were established using clinical symptoms, serum thyroxine and TRAb, thyroid ultrasound and orbital computed tomography. This clonotype was sampled from a man between 18 and 35 years old with Graves' hyperthyroidism. The V call is TRBV19, the J call TRBJ2-5, with TRBD2 matching over 10 bases. Input material: blood. The CDR3 reads CASVSGGAYQETQYF. CDR3 bases: TGTGCCAGTGTAAGCGGGGGGGCCTACCAAGAGACCCAGTACTTC.